Below are 32 T cell receptor beta chains sequenced from a single sample in a study of cytomegalovirus exposure and HLA in healthy donors. The PCR employed 60 Vbeta primers together with 13 Jbeta primers. Profiled with immunoSEQ multiplex PCR; TCRdb holds only in-frame clones, not every one. Of 150,000 to 190,000 clones listed, roughly four fifths are singletons. The material sequenced was PBMCs. The receptors originated from a young man in good health and CMV-seronegative.

The chain links TRBV6-4 to TRBJ2-6, with 9 bases lining up with TRBD1. Trimming removed 0 bases from V and 4 bases from J; junction bases left unmatched: 1. The germline V gene encodes CDR1 MRHNA and CDR2 SNTAGT. The CDR3 totals 16 residues. CDR3 protein: CASSDSGQGGANVLTF. The CDR3 region has the DNA TGTGCCAGCAGTGACTCCGGACAGGGGGGGGCCAACGTCCTGACTTTC.

The chain joins TRBV28 to TRBJ2-7; tentative D call: TRBD2 (6 bases). CDR3 size: 15 residues. V lost 1 base and J lost 3, with 13 bases in between. Per germline, CDR1 MDHEN and CDR2 SYDVKM. The CDR3 sequence is CASSLLAGGDYEQYF. The CDR3 nucleotides are TGTGCCAGCAGTTTATTGGCCGGGGGAGACTACGAGCAGTACTTC.

The CDR3 spells CASSLGRDEQYF. In nucleotides, the CDR3 is TGTGCCAGCTCATTGGGGAGGGACGAGCAGTACTTC. This sequence joins TRBV18 and TRBJ2-7, with 7 positions matching TRBD2. CDR1 KGHSH and CDR2 LQKENI come from the germline V gene. V trimming: 5 bases; J trimming: 5 bases; junction bases outside the gene matches: 3. The CDR3 has 12 residues.

The chain joins TRBV19 to TRBJ2-5; 16 nucleotides line up with TRBD2. Trimming took 5 bases from V and 4 from J; bases not matched to a gene: 7. There are 17 residues in the CDR3. CDR1 and CDR2 from the germline V gene are LNHDA and SQIVND (reference sequence). As DNA, the CDR3 is TGTGCCAGTAGTCTCGGGACTAGCGGGAGGGTAGGAGAGACCCAGTACTTC. Amino acids: CASSLGTSGRVGETQYF.

The V gene is TRBV14, the J gene TRBJ2-1; 9 bases fit TRBD2. The CDR3 is made up of 16 amino acids. Germline CDR1 and CDR2: SGHDN and FVKESK. V was pared by 8 bases and J by 8 bases, with 16 bases of the junction left unmatched. CDR3 in DNA: TGTGCCAGCTCCCACATACTAGCGGGCCCGAAGTATGAGCAGTTCTTC. It is translated as CASSHILAGPKYEQFF. Variable domain in full (rest from reference TRBV14 and TRBJ2-1): EAGVTQFPSHSVIEKGQTVTLRCDPISGHDNLYWYRRVMGKEIKFLLHFVKESKQDESGMPNNRFLAERTGGTYSTLKVQPAELEDSGVYFCASSHILAGPKYEQFFGPGTRLTVL.

This rearrangement joins TRBV5-1 to TRBJ1-2; unclear D gene. The CDR3 covers 14 residues. The V end was cut by 4 bases, the J end by 4 bases, with 14 bases between. Germline CDR1 and CDR2: SGHRS and YFSETQ. The CDR3 loop reads CASSLEDGSYGYTF. The CDR3 DNA is TGCGCCAGCAGCCTGGAAGACGGGTCCTATGGCTACACCTTC.

The chain combines TRBV5-1 with TRBJ1-6; maybe TRBD1 (6 bases). CDR3 length: 13 amino acids. Germline V lookup: CDR1 SGHRS, CDR2 YFSETQ. The ends were cut back, 3 bases at V and 13 bases at J, with 14 bases in the middle. The CDR3 region has the DNA TGCGCCAGCAGCTCTACAGGGCCTGAGCCCCTCCACTTT. Encoded protein: CASSSTGPEPLHF.

This clone has a single count. The CDR3, as DNA: TGTGCCAGCAGTTACTCAGGAGCTCAGCCCCAGCATTTT. It encodes CASSYSGAQPQHF. The V gene is TRBV6-5, the J gene TRBJ1-5; the D is unclear. This CDR3 is built from 13 residues. V lost 0 bases to trimming and J lost 6 bases, with 6 bases between them. Germline lookup yields CDR1 MNHEY and CDR2 SVGAGI.

The rearrangement uses TRBV4-1 and TRBJ1-2; maybe TRBD1 (5 bases). Germline CDR1 is MGHRA and CDR2 is YSYEKL. V lost 2 bases and J 3 bases, leaving 10 bases between the germline ends. The CDR3 sequence is 14 residues long. CDR3 sequence reads: CASSQSQGYYGYTF. CDR3 nucleotide sequence: TGCGCCAGCAGCCAATCGCAGGGCTACTATGGCTACACCTTC.

This clone came up a few times. J is TRBJ2-7 and V is TRBV27; 10 bases agree with TRBD2. V shed 3 bases and J 4 bases; nucleotides not matched to a gene: 3. CDR3 length: 14 residues. Germline CDR1 and CDR2: MNHEY and SMNVEV (reference sequence). DNA for the CDR3: TGTGCCAGCAGTTTGACTAGCGGGTTGTACGAGCAGTACTTC. Residues: CASSLTSGLYEQYF.

The chain carries TRBV7-8 and TRBJ2-1, with 7 bases matching TRBD1. This CDR3 is built from 12 residues. Germline V gene lookup returns CDR1 SGHVS and CDR2 FQNEAQ. Trimming removed 5 bases from V and 16 bases from J; junction bases left unmatched: 11. The CDR3 protein is CASSGTGDPQFF. Here the CDR3 DNA reads TGTGCCAGCAGCGGCACAGGGGACCCCCAATTCTTC.

The CDR3 reads CASRSGTVLNVLTF. The DNA for the CDR3 is TGTGCCAGCAGGTCCGGGACAGTACTCAACGTCCTGACTTTC. J is TRBJ2-6 and V is TRBV28; TRBD1 aligns across 7 bases. Germline CDR1 and CDR2: MDHEN and SYDVKM. The V gene end was trimmed by 6 bases and the J gene end by 9 bases; junction bases not matched to a gene: 8. CDR3 length equals 14 residues. The entire variable domain, with the rest obtained from reference TRBV28 and TRBJ2-6, is as follows: DVKVTQSSRYLVKRTGEKVFLECVQDMDHENMFWYRQDPGLGLRLIYFSYDVKMKEKGDIPEGYSVSREKKERFSLILESASTNQTSMYLCASRSGTVLNVLTFGAGSRLTVL.

The chain recombines TRBV11-2 with TRBJ2-3, with 7 bases that match TRBD2. With V trimmed by 0 bases and J by 5 bases, 5 bases remained unmatched. The CDR3 sequence is 15 residues long. Germline V gene lookup returns CDR1 SGHAT and CDR2 FQNNGV. CDR3 nucleotides: TGTGCCAGCAGCTTAGAGGGAGGGTGGGGAGATACGCAGTATTTT. It codes for CASSLEGGWGDTQYF.

This chain joins TRBV19 and TRBJ2-1; 13 bases fit TRBD2. The CDR3 consists of 19 residues. Germline V gene sequence: CDR1 LNHDA, CDR2 SQIVND (reference sequence). The J segment lost 3 bases and the V segment lost 5 bases, leaving 13 bases of the junction unmatched. The CDR3 here is CASSALRLAGGSLYNEQFF. Written as DNA, the CDR3 is TGTGCCAGTAGTGCGTTAAGACTAGCGGGGGGCTCTCTCTACAATGAGCAGTTCTTC.

The V gene is TRBV7-9, the J gene TRBJ2-5; 7 bases are shared with TRBD1. J lost 4 bases, V lost 3 bases, and 5 bases had no gene match. The CDR3 is 14 amino acids. Germline lookup yields CDR1 SEHNR and CDR2 FQNEAQ (reference sequence). CDR3 amino acids: CASSFLQGSETQYF. The CDR3 region has the DNA TGTGCCAGCAGCTTCCTACAGGGGTCAGAGACCCAGTACTTC.

In the case of this clone: The DNA is omitted, as the CDR3 cannot be located on it reliably, and the CDR3 follows TCRdb's listing. The chain recombines TRBV21-1 with TRBJ2-1; the table's D gene call, TRBD1, was not cross checked with the DNA. TRBV21-1 is given as a pseudogene. The CDR3 has 20 amino acids, counting both end residues. CDR3 in amino acids: CASSSYVGQGASWSYNEQFF.

The V and J genes are TRBV12-2 and TRBJ2-4; TRBD1 reflects the table's D call only, with no check against the DNA. TRBV12-2 is reported as a pseudogene. This CDR3 spans 19 amino acids. The CDR3 bases are TGTGCAAGTCGCTCTAGTCGTCCGGGACAGTCAACAGCCAAAAACATTCAGTACTTC. Its translation is CASRSSRPGQSTAKNIQYF.

The chain uses TRBV30 and TRBJ2-7, with D possibly being TRBD1 (5 bases). V lost 1 base and J lost 3, with 7 bases in between. Germline CDR1 GTSNPN, CDR2 SVGIG (reference sequence). This CDR3 contains 12 residues. The DNA for the CDR3 is TGTGCCTGGAGTGGGCAGGGCTACGAGCAGTACTTC. Amino acid sequence: CAWSGQGYEQYF.

This clone occurred a few times. The rearrangement links TRBV30 to TRBJ2-7; TRBD1 aligns across 8 bases. This CDR3 spans 13 amino acids. Trimming took 1 base from V and 5 from J; bases not matched to a gene: 4. Germline lookup yields CDR1 GTSNPN and CDR2 SVGIG (reference sequence). The CDR3 DNA reads TGTGCCTGGAGTGGCGGACAGGGCCACGAGCAGTACTTC. This gives the protein CAWSGGQGHEQYF.

The CDR3 nucleotides read TGTGCCAGCAGCGTAGTTCCCGACAGGGAGGCTGAAGCTTTCTTT. As protein: CASSVVPDREAEAFF. V gene TRBV9 combines with J gene TRBJ1-1, with 7 bases identical to TRBD1. The CDR3 is 15 residues long. V dropped 0 bases and J dropped 6; count of bases not matched to a gene: 8. Looked up from germline, CDR1 is SGDLS and CDR2 is YYNGEE.

This clone was observed a handful of times. J is TRBJ2-7 and V is TRBV6-1; 10 bases are shared with TRBD2. The CDR3 runs to 15 residues. CDR1 is MNHNS, CDR2 SASEGT, per germline. With V trimmed by 1 base and J by 4 bases, 4 bases remained unmatched. The CDR3 DNA follows: TGTGCCAGCAGTGAAGAAGCTAGCGGGAGTTACGAGCAGTACTTC. Translating gives CASSEEASGSYEQYF.

In its sample, this clone was seen once. This chain joins TRBV6-5 and TRBJ2-2; TRBD2 aligns across 7 bases. The length of the CDR3 is 16 residues. CDR1 and CDR2 (germline): MNHEY, SVGAGI. V was clipped by 4 bases and J by 6 bases; unmatched bases: 11. The CDR3 DNA sequence: TGTGCCAGCAGTTTTGGGGAGGGGAGGATCCCCGGGGAGCTGTTTTTT. This encodes CASSFGEGRIPGELFF.

The chain links TRBV6-1 to TRBJ2-7; D is possibly TRBD1 (6 bases). This CDR3 is built from 14 residues. The germline V gene encodes CDR1 MNHNS and CDR2 SASEGT. V was clipped by 6 bases and J by 2 bases, with 14 bases between them. Here the CDR3 reads CASSPGQPPYEQYF. The CDR3 DNA reads TGTGCCAGCAGCCCGGGACAACCACCCTACGAGCAGTACTTC.

This rearrangement joins TRBV4-1 to TRBJ2-3; TRBD2 aligns across 12 bases. Per the germline V gene, CDR1 is MGHRA and CDR2 is YSYEKL. The CDR3 has 17 amino acids. V lost 6 bases, J lost 0 bases, and 7 bases stayed unmatched. The chain's CDR3 is CASSRTSGATSTDTQYF. CDR3 bases: TGCGCCAGCAGTAGGACTAGCGGGGCCACTAGCACAGATACGCAGTATTTT.

The J gene is TRBJ2-7, the V gene TRBV19; D is possibly TRBD1 (5 bases). V lost 10 bases and J 6 bases, leaving 22 bases between the germline ends. Germline V gene data show CDR1 as LNHDA and CDR2 as SQIVND (reference sequence). The CDR3 is 14 amino acids. CDR3 in amino acids: CATGPGQRPLEQYF. The CDR3 nucleotides are TGTGCCACGGGCCCTGGACAACGCCCCCTCGAGCAGTACTTC.

V is TRBV10-3 and J is TRBJ1-1, with a possible D match to TRBD1 (5 bases). Germline V lookup: CDR1 ENHRY, CDR2 SYGVKD. CDR3 length: 13 residues. V gave up 8 bases and J gave up 5 bases, with 15 bases separating them. This CDR3 reads CAIGGGRGTEAFF. CDR3 in DNA: TGTGCCATCGGGGGAGGGCGAGGGACTGAAGCTTTCTTT.

This chain links TRBV7-9 with TRBJ2-3; D is unclear. This CDR3 contains 14 residues. Germline values: CDR1 SEHNR, CDR2 FQNEAQ (reference sequence). V was cut by 5 bases and J by 5 bases, with 14 bases left in between. The CDR3 region has the DNA TGTGCCAGCAGCCCCGGTAGTTCTGGAGATACGCAGTATTTT. It codes for CASSPGSSGDTQYF.

This clone has just a few counts. The chain joins TRBV21-1 to TRBJ2-5; the D call of TRBD1 is as the table states it, not checked on the DNA. The tail of the sequence fits TRBJ2-7 better, so the J call may be wrong. TRBV21-1 is an annotated pseudogene. The CDR3 spans 14 residues. The CDR3 DNA sequence: TGTGCCAGCAGCAAAAGGCGGCAGGGCCACGAGCAGTACTTC. This gives the protein CASSKRRQGHEQYF.

The V gene is TRBV28, the J gene TRBJ2-5; tentative D call: TRBD2 (6 bases). Germline V CDR1 and CDR2: MDHEN, SYDVKM. Trimming took off 7 bases at V and 10 bases at J, with 25 bases between the two ends. The CDR3 has 15 amino acids. CDR3 region: CASTPSRDSDGDQYF. For the CDR3, the DNA is TGTGCCAGCACCCCTTCCCGGGACTCCGATGGTGACCAGTACTTC.

The CDR3 region has the DNA TGCAGTGTCGCGGGAGGTTATGAGCAGTTCTTC. Translated, it gives CSVAGGYEQFF. V is TRBV20-1 and J is TRBJ2-1; 8 bases align to TRBD2. The germline CDR1 and CDR2 sequences are DFQATT and SNEGSKA (reference sequence). The J segment lost 8 bases and the V segment lost 7 bases, leaving 4 bases of the junction unmatched. The CDR3 contains 11 residues.

The genes are TRBV6-1 and TRBJ2-5, with D tentatively TRBD2 (7 bases). V was clipped by 2 bases and J by 3 bases, with 16 bases between them. The germline V gene has CDR1 MNHNS and CDR2 SASEGT. The CDR3 spans 16 residues. CDR3 sequence: CASSEWGEGEKETQYF. For the CDR3, the DNA is TGTGCCAGCAGTGAATGGGGGGAGGGGGAAAAAGAGACCCAGTACTTC.

This chain uses TRBV7-6 with TRBJ1-1, with 7 positions matching TRBD1. Trimming cost V 4 bases and J 4 bases; bases outside gene matches: 15. CDR3 length: 17 residues. CDR1 and CDR2 (germline): SGHVS, FNYEAQ. Here the CDR3 DNA reads TGTGCCAGCAGCTCCGGGTTGGTTGCCAGGGGGAGCACTGAAGCTTTCTTT. Amino acids: CASSSGLVARGSTEAFF.